The 29 T cell receptor beta chains below all came from one sample that was sequenced in a study of T cells in women clearing cervical HPV infection. Using immunoSEQ multiplex PCR, the repertoire was profiled, and TCRdb retains in-frame clones only, with some absent. The table gives 30,000 to 35,000 clones; the top ten clones make up about 4.3% of it. Input material: blood buffy coat. These receptors were collected from a woman between 18 and 75 years old with a cervical HPV16 infection that either progressed to CIN3+ or cleared (not recorded which).

Concerning this clone itself: The sequence runs out 3 residues before the end of the CDR3; the remainder is reconstructed from the germline J gene. The rearrangement uses TRBV30 and TRBJ2-7; TRBD1 matches 10 bases. J was trimmed by 5 bases and V by 2 bases; bases with no gene match: 6. Germline lookup yields CDR1 GTSNPN and CDR2 SVGIG (reference sequence). The CDR3 spans 14 residues. The CDR3 here is CAWSRRDRGHEQYF. Incomplete CDR3 DNA: TGTGCCTGGAGTCGACGGGACAGGGGCCACGAG.

In regard to this clone: The read comes to an end 3 residues before the CDR3 does, leaving the germline J gene to fill in the end. The chain couples TRBV7-9 to TRBJ2-7; D gene unclear. CDR1 is SEHNR, CDR2 FQNEAQ, per germline (reference sequence). There are 13 residues in the CDR3. Trimming stripped 5 bases from V and 6 bases from J, with 14 bases between. CDR3 amino acids: CASSEIKRSEQYF. The DNA read from the CDR3 is TGTGCCAGCAGCGAAATCAAGCGTAGCGAG. Together with reference TRBV7-9 and TRBJ2-7, the CDR3 gives the full variable domain: DTGVSQNPRHKITKRGQNVTFRCDPISEHNRLYWYRQTLGQGPEFLTYFQNEAQLEKSRLLSDRFSAERPKGSFSTLEIQRTEQGDSAMYLCASSEIKRSEQYFGPGTRLTVT.

As concerns this clone: The read ends 3 residues shy of where the CDR3 ends; the end is completed using the germline J gene. This chain links TRBV19 with TRBJ1-5; D unresolved. This CDR3 has 15 amino acids. V lost 4 bases, J lost 0 bases, and 10 bases lay in between. Germline V lookup: CDR1 LNHDA, CDR2 SQIVND (reference sequence). The CDR3 here is CASSTTFNSNQPQHF. The sequenced CDR3 bases are TGTGCCAGTAGTACGACTTTCAATAGCAATCAGCCC.

Of note for this clone: From the germline J gene comes the end of the CDR3, since the read stops 3 residues before it. The V call is TRBV11-2, the J call TRBJ1-2; D is unclear. The length of the CDR3 is 12 residues. Germline CDR1 is SGHAT and CDR2 is FQNNGV. The V end was cut by 5 bases, the J end by 6 bases, with 10 bases between. The CDR3 loop is CASSARLDGYTF. The DNA read from the CDR3 is TGTGCCAGCAGCGCCCGACTTGATGGC.

Remarks on this clone: The read ends 3 residues early relative to the CDR3; the germline J gene fills the gap. This rearrangement joins TRBV7-7 to TRBJ1-1; 7 nucleotides agree with TRBD1. Germline CDR1 is SSHAT and CDR2 is FNYEAQ (reference sequence). V lost 5 bases to trimming and J lost 4 bases; unmatched junction nucleotides: 10. This CDR3 is built from 15 residues. CDR3 DNA, as far as it was read: TGTGCCAGCAGCCCGACGACAGGGTACGGCACTGAA. The encoded protein is CASSPTTGYGTE. The entire CDR3 reads CASSPTTGYGTEAFF.

The CDR3 protein is CASSDTLRDYGYTF. CDR3 DNA (partial): TGTGCCAGCAGTGACACACTTAGGGACTATGGC. This rearrangement joins TRBV6-1 to TRBJ1-2; D uncertain. The read terminates 3 residues ahead of where the CDR3 ends, so the germline J gene completes it. This CDR3 has 14 amino acids. Germline lookup yields CDR1 MNHNS and CDR2 SASEGT. Trimming pared 3 bases from V and 3 bases from J, leaving 11 bases between.

Remarks on this clone: Sequencing ends 3 residues short of the CDR3 end; the germline J gene provides the rest. The rearrangement links TRBV7-9 to TRBJ2-7; TRBD2 might be the D (6 bases). This CDR3 is 15 amino acids long. V lost 4 bases and J lost 5, with 18 bases in between. The germline V gene has CDR1 SEHNR and CDR2 FQNEAQ (reference sequence). The CDR3 is CASSSGTHKADEQYF. Incomplete CDR3 DNA: TGTGCCAGCAGCTCAGGGACTCATAAGGCCGACGAG.

Concerning this clone: The CDR3 extends 3 residues past the end of the read, so its final part is completed from the germline J gene. This chain links TRBV29-1 with TRBJ1-1; no clear D gene. V was trimmed by 0 bases and J by 1 base, leaving 6 bases between them. The CDR3 totals 13 residues. Germline CDR1 reads SQVTM; CDR2 reads ANQGSEA. Incomplete CDR3 DNA: TGCAGCGTTGAAGAAACCAGGAACACTGAA. Its translation: CSVEETRNTE. The full CDR3 sequence reads CSVEETRNTEAFF.

As regards this clone: The sequence runs out 3 residues before the end of the CDR3; the remainder is reconstructed from the germline J gene. The chain combines TRBV12-3 or TRBV12-4 with TRBJ2-2; 7 nucleotides line up with TRBD1. This CDR3 is built from 16 residues. J gave up 3 bases and V 1 base, and 5 bases lay outside the gene matches. CDR3: CASSLGLQGYTGELFF. CDR3 bases read: TGTGCCAGCAGTTTAGGACTACAGGGGTACACCGGGGAG.

As concerns this clone: The read finishes 3 residues shy of the CDR3 end, and the germline J gene is used to complete it. The chain carries TRBV5-8 and TRBJ2-2; D gene unclear. CDR3 length: 14 residues. Germline CDR1 reads SGHTS; CDR2 reads YDEGEE. Trimming cost V 5 bases and J 1 base, with 9 bases left between them. CDR3: CASRRYMNTGELFF. The CDR3 bases that were read are TGTGCCAGCAGGAGATACATGAACACCGGGGAG.

Details on this clone: Coverage ceases 3 residues before the CDR3 finishes, and the germline J gene fills in the end. The chain is built from TRBV7-8 and TRBJ2-7; possibly TRBD2 for D (6 bases). CDR3 size: 15 residues. The V end was cut by 5 bases, the J end by 0 bases, with 14 bases between. Germline CDR1 and CDR2: SGHVS and FQNEAQ. CDR3 DNA, as far as it was read: TGTGCCAGCAGCCCCCGCCGGGACTTCTCCTACGAG. Protein sequence: CASSPRRDFSYE. The CDR3 as a whole reads CASSPRRDFSYEQYF.

Notes on this clone: The CDR3 end lies 3 residues beyond the end of the read and is filled in from the germline J gene. The rearrangement links TRBV19 to TRBJ2-1; 9 bases line up with TRBD2. There are 16 residues in the CDR3. V dropped 7 bases and J dropped 0; count of bases not matched to a gene: 7. Germline V gives CDR1 LNHDA, CDR2 SQIVND (reference sequence). Incomplete CDR3 DNA: TGTGCCAGTAAGGGCGGGAGGGCCAGCTCCTACAATGAG. It is translated as CASKGGRASSYNE. The CDR3 in full is CASKGGRASSYNEQFF.

The CDR3 here is CASSWAGHVYNEQFF. Partial CDR3 DNA: TGCGCCAGCAGCTGGGCGGGACACGTATACAATGAG. This sequence joins TRBV5-1 and TRBJ2-1; D is perhaps TRBD1 or TRBD2 (6 bases each). The read terminates 3 residues ahead of where the CDR3 ends, so the germline J gene completes it. Germline V gives CDR1 SGHRS, CDR2 YFSETQ. CDR3 length: 15 amino acids. V dropped 3 bases and J dropped 4 bases, with 14 bases sitting between them.

Comments on this clone: The read comes to an end 3 residues before the CDR3 does, leaving the germline J gene to fill in the end. The chain combines TRBV2 with TRBJ2-7, with 9 bases fitting TRBD1. The germline V gene encodes CDR1 SNHLY and CDR2 FYNNEI. This CDR3 has 14 residues. J lost 6 bases, V lost 4 bases, and 7 bases had no gene match. Incomplete CDR3 DNA: TGTGCCAGCAGTGTTTGGACAGGGGTAGGCGAG. Amino acid sequence: CASSVWTGVGE. The full CDR3 is CASSVWTGVGEQYF.

As concerns this clone: The read ends 3 residues before the CDR3 terminus; that terminus is restored from the germline J gene. The rearrangement links TRBV5-1 to TRBJ2-3; D gene unclear. The CDR3 spans 13 residues. In germline, CDR1 is SGHRS, CDR2 YFSETQ. V was trimmed by 1 base and J by 4 bases, leaving 7 bases between them. Partial CDR3 DNA: TGCGCCAGCAGCTTGCAGGTAGCAGATACG. Translation gives CASSLQVADT. The full CDR3 protein is CASSLQVADTQYF.

On this clone itself: The CDR3 is cut off 3 residues early in the read; its end comes from the germline J gene. The V gene is TRBV19, the J gene TRBJ2-1; 10 nucleotides align to TRBD2. The CDR3 is 17 residues long. The V gene end was trimmed by 0 bases and the J gene end by 6 bases; junction bases not matched to a gene: 8. The V gene's germline CDR1 is LNHDA and CDR2 SQIVND (reference sequence). CDR3 DNA, as far as it was read: TGTGCCAGTAGTATAGATCTTAGGAGCGGGAGGGCCAATGAG. This translates into CASSIDLRSGRANE. The whole CDR3 sequence is CASSIDLRSGRANEQFF. Combining the CDR3 with reference TRBV19 and TRBJ2-1 gives the whole variable domain DGGITQSPKYLFRKEGQNVTLSCEQNLNHDAMYWYRQDPGQGLRLIYYSQIVNDFQKGDIAEGYSVSREKKESFPLTVTSAQKNPTAFYLCASSIDLRSGRANEQFFGPGTRLTVL.

Notes on this clone: Sequencing ends 3 residues short of the CDR3 end; the germline J gene provides the rest. The V and J genes are TRBV19 and TRBJ2-5, with 12 bases identical to TRBD2. V lost 4 bases to trimming and J lost 3 bases; unmatched junction nucleotides: 3. CDR3 size: 15 residues. Germline V CDR1 and CDR2: LNHDA, SQIVND (reference sequence). CDR3 sequence: CASSTRLAGEETQYF. CDR3 DNA (partial): TGTGCCAGTAGTACCAGACTAGCGGGAGAAGAGACC.

As to this clone: Read sequence stops 3 residues before the CDR3 end, and the germline J gene provides the missing end. The chain uses TRBV7-9 and TRBJ2-1; no clear D gene. The CDR3 covers 13 residues. Trimming removed 6 bases at V and 8 bases at J, with 14 bases between. Germline-derived CDR1 and CDR2 are SEHNR and FQNEAQ (reference sequence). The CDR3 is CASRIGGVDEQFF. The sequenced part of the CDR3 DNA is TGTGCCAGCAGAATTGGCGGAGTTGATGAG. Variable domain in full (rest from reference TRBV7-9 and TRBJ2-1): DTGVSQNPRHKITKRGQNVTFRCDPISEHNRLYWYRQTLGQGPEFLTYFQNEAQLEKSRLLSDRFSAERPKGSFSTLEIQRTEQGDSAMYLCASRIGGVDEQFFGPGTRLTVL.

A word on this clone: The read finishes 3 residues shy of the CDR3 end, and the germline J gene is used to complete it. This sequence joins TRBV20-1 and TRBJ1-2; D ambiguous. CDR1 is DFQATT and CDR2 is SNEGSKA in the germline V gene (reference sequence). The V end lost 6 bases, the J end lost 1 base, and 9 bases lay between the germline ends. This CDR3 spans 12 amino acids. The CDR3 bases that were read are TGCAGTGCCCGGTACCTTAACTATGGC. It is translated as CSARYLNYG. From start to end, the CDR3 is CSARYLNYGYTF.

A word on this clone: The read terminates 3 residues before the CDR3 end, so the remaining end is supplied by the germline J gene. The chain combines TRBV20-1 with TRBJ2-5; TRBD1 is a possible D gene (7 bases). The CDR3 spans 13 residues. CDR1 is DFQATT and CDR2 is SNEGSKA in the germline V gene (reference sequence). The ends were cut back, 5 bases at V and 3 bases at J, with 13 bases in the middle. The sequenced CDR3 bases are TGCAGTGCTTGGGGGGACAGTAAAGAGACC. Translated: CSAWGDSKET. The full CDR3 is CSAWGDSKETQYF.

On this clone: Read coverage stops 3 residues before the CDR3 terminus; the germline J gene supplies the remainder. This chain connects TRBV7-9 to TRBJ2-7, with D perhaps matching TRBD1 (6 bases). Germline assignment: CDR1 SEHNR and CDR2 FQNEAQ (reference sequence). V dropped 4 bases and J dropped 2 bases, with 12 bases sitting between them. The CDR3 loop spans 14 amino acids. The CDR3 loop reads CASSSTGLTYEQYF. CDR3 DNA, as far as it was read: TGTGCCAGCAGCTCGACAGGTTTAACCTACGAG.

Of note for this clone: The DNA ends 3 residues before the CDR3 does, and the rest of the CDR3 is filled in from the germline J gene. The gene calls are TRBV11-2 and TRBJ1-4, with 8 bases matching TRBD1. Germline V gene data show CDR1 as SGHAT and CDR2 as FQNNGV. The CDR3 covers 15 residues. With V trimmed by 5 bases and J by 4 bases, 6 bases remained unmatched. The sequenced CDR3 bases are TGTGCCAGCAGCCCGCGGACAGGGCTTAATGAAAAA. Translation gives CASSPRTGLNEK. The full CDR3 protein reads CASSPRTGLNEKLFF.

Turning to this clone: The DNA ends 3 residues before the CDR3 does, and the rest of the CDR3 is filled in from the germline J gene. The rearrangement joins TRBV11-2 to TRBJ1-1; no reliable D call. The V gene's germline CDR1 is SGHAT and CDR2 FQNNGV. The CDR3 has 13 amino acids. V dropped 4 bases and J dropped 0 bases, with 6 bases sitting between them. The sequenced CDR3 bases are TGTGCCAGCAGCTCGGACTTGAACACTGAA. This translates into CASSSDLNTE. The whole CDR3 protein reads CASSSDLNTEAFF. Based on the CDR3 plus reference TRBV11-2 and TRBJ1-1, the full variable domain is EAGVAQSPRYKIIEKRQSVAFWCNPISGHATLYWYQQILGQGPKLLIQFQNNGVVDDSQLPKDRFSAERLKGVDSTLKIQPAKLEDSAVYLCASSSDLNTEAFFGQGTRLTVV.

Comments on this clone: Sequence at one end of the junction differs from germline and may be a read error. Coverage ceases 3 residues before the CDR3 finishes, and the germline J gene fills in the end. J is TRBJ1-2 and V is TRBV4-2; perhaps TRBD1 as D (5 bases). The CDR3 is made up of 13 amino acids. Germline V gene lookup returns CDR1 LGHNA and CDR2 YNFKEQ. The part of the CDR3 DNA that was read is TGCGCCAGCAGCAGAGACAGAAACTATGGC. This encodes CASSRDRNYG. The full CDR3 protein reads CASSRDRNYGYTF.

For this clone: The read is 3 residues too short to cover the CDR3 end, so that end is filled in from the germline J gene. This chain uses TRBV7-9 with TRBJ1-1, with TRBD1 identical over 7 bases. CDR1 SEHNR and CDR2 FQNEAQ come from the germline V gene (reference sequence). This CDR3 has 15 residues. V was pared by 5 bases and J by 0 bases, with 6 bases of the junction left unmatched. The covered CDR3 bases are TGTGCCAGCAGCGGGACAGCAGACCTGAACACTGAA. Protein: CASSGTADLNTE. The whole CDR3 protein is CASSGTADLNTEAFF.

On this clone: Sequencing ends 3 residues short of the CDR3 end; the germline J gene provides the rest. The chain couples TRBV28 to TRBJ1-2; TRBD1 is a possible D gene (6 bases). V lost 5 bases and J lost 3, with 13 bases in between. This CDR3 is built from 14 residues. Per the germline V gene, CDR1 is MDHEN and CDR2 is SYDVKM. The part of the CDR3 DNA that was read is TGTGCCAGCAGTGGGGGCCTCGTTGACTATGGC. This sequence encodes CASSGGLVDYG. The CDR3 in full is CASSGGLVDYGYTF.

Concerning this clone itself: With the read ending 3 residues before the CDR3 end, the germline J gene is used to fill in that end. The chain has TRBV29-1 and TRBJ2-2, with D unclear. The CDR3 is 13 amino acids. CDR1 is SQVTM and CDR2 is ANQGSEA in the germline V gene. Trimming took 7 bases from V and 5 from J, leaving 14 bases between them. CDR3 sequence: CSAITQWTGELFF. Partial CDR3 DNA: TGCAGCGCAATCACCCAGTGGACCGGGGAG.

The sequenced part of the CDR3 DNA is TGCGCCAGCAGCTTCCAGGGGTTAAGTACAGATACG. It yields the protein CASSFQGLSTDT. The whole CDR3 protein is CASSFQGLSTDTQYF. The rearrangement joins TRBV5-1 to TRBJ2-3; D perhaps matches TRBD1 (6 bases). Read data end 3 residues before the CDR3 end; the end is taken from the germline J gene. Trimming took off 2 bases at V and 3 bases at J, with 13 bases between the two ends. The CDR3 runs 15 residues. CDR1 is SGHRS, CDR2 YFSETQ, per germline.

On this clone itself: Read coverage stops 3 residues before the CDR3 terminus; the germline J gene supplies the remainder. V and J are TRBV7-2 and TRBJ2-5, with 9 bases aligning to TRBD2. V gave up 2 bases and J gave up 1 base; unmatched junction bases: 2. Germline CDR1 reads SGHTA; CDR2 reads FQGNSA. The CDR3 contains 15 residues. Incomplete CDR3 DNA: TGTGCCAGCAGCTTACTAGCGGGGTCCCAAGAGACC. Translating it yields CASSLLAGSQET. The entire CDR3 protein is CASSLLAGSQETQYF.